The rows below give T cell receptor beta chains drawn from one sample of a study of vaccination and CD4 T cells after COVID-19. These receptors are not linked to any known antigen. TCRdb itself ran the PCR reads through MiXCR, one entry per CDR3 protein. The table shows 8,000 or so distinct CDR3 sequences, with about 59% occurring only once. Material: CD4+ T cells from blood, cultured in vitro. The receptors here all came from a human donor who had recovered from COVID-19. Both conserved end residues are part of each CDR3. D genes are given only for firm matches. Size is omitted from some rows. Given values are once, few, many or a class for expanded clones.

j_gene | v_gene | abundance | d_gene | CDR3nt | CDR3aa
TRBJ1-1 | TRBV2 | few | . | TGTGCCAGCAGGAGAGCCCCTGAAGCTTTCTTT | CASRRAPEAFF
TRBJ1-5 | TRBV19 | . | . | TGTGCCAGTAGTGAGAGTCACAGGAATCAGCCCCAGCATTTT | CASSESHRNQPQHF
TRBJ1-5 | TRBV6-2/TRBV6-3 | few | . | TGTGCCAGCAGTAAGACGGGGGGACTTAGCAATCAGCCCCAGCATTTT | CASSKTGGLSNQPQHF
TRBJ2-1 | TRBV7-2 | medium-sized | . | TGTGCCAGCAGTCCCCGCGGGACTAATGAGCAGTTCTTC | CASSPRGTNEQFF
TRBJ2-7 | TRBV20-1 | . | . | TGCAGTGCTAGAGGGTTTCAGTCTTTACGGTGGTACTTC | CSARGFQSLRWYF
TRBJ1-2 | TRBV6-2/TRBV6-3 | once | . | TGTGCCAGCAGTTACTCGCCCCCGGATGGCTACACCTTC | CASSYSPPDGYTF
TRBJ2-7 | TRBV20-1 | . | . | TGCAGTGCTAGGGTAACAGGATCATTATACGAGCAGTACTTC | CSARVTGSLYEQYF
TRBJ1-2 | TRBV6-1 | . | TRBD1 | TGTGCCAGCACCTCGGGGGGGACAGGCGATGGCTACACCTTC | CASTSGGTGDGYTF
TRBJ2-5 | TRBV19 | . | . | TGTGCCAGTAGATCAGGTTTGGGAGAGACCCAGTACTTC | CASRSGLGETQYF
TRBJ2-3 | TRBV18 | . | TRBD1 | TGTGCCAGCTCATCAACAGGGGGCGGGGGCACAGATACGCAGTATTTT | CASSSTGGGGTDTQYF
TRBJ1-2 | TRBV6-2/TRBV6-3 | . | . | TGTGCCAGCAGCTTCAGGGCCTATGGCTACACCTTC | CASSFRAYGYTF
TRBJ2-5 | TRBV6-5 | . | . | TGTGCCAGCAGTTACTCGGCCCTACAAGAGACCCAGTACTTC | CASSYSALQETQYF
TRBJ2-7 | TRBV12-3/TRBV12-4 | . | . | TGTGCCAGCAGTTTATTCCAGGGAGGTGAGCAGTACTTC | CASSLFQGGEQYF
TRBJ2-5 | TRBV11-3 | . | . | TGTGCCAGCAGCTTAGAGGACAGAACTTCAACCCAGTACTTC | CASSLEDRTSTQYF
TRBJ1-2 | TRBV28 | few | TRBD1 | TGTGCCAGCAGGGCAGGGGGCTATGGCTACACCTTC | CASRAGGYGYTF
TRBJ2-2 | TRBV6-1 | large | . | TGTGCCAGCACCCTCACCGTGCAGGTTCAAGTCGGGGAGCTGTTTTTT | CASTLTVQVQVGELFF
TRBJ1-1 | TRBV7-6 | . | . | TGTGCCAGCAGCCCGGCGACGACAGGAAACGCTGAAGCTTTCTTT | CASSPATTGNAEAFF
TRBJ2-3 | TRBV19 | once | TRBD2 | TGTGCCACTACCCACGGGGGGGGGGTAGATACGCAGTATTTT | CATTHGGGVDTQYF
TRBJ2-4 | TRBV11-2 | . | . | TGTGCCAGCAGCTCTGAGTCCTTTTCTTTACTAGCCAAAAACATTCAGTACTTC | CASSSESFSLLAKNIQYF
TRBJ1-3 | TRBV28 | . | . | TGTGCCAGCAGTCTCACAGGGATTCCCTCTGGAAACACCATATATTTT | CASSLTGIPSGNTIYF
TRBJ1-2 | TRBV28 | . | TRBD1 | TGTGCCAGCAGTTTAGCCGACAGGGATTATGGCTACACCTTC | CASSLADRDYGYTF
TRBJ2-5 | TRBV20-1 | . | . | TGCAGTGCTAGAGATCTGGGACTGGATCAAGAGACCCAGTACTTC | CSARDLGLDQETQYF
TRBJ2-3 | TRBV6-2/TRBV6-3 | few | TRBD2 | TGTGCCAGCAGTCTCATTAGCGGGAAGCTACCAGATACGCAGTATTTT | CASSLISGKLPDTQYF
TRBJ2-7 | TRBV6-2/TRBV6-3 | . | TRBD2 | TGTGCCAGCAGTTCCGGTGGTAGCGGGGCCTACGAGCAGTACTTC | CASSSGGSGAYEQYF
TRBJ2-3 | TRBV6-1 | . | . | TGTGCCAGCACCCAAATGGGGGGTGGATACCGAGCAGATACGCAGTATTTT | CASTQMGGGYRADTQYF
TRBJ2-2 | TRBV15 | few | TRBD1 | TGTGCCACCAGGGCTCCCGGGACAGCTCGCGTCGGGGAGCTGTTTTTT | CATRAPGTARVGELFF
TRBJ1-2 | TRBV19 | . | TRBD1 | TGTGCCAGTAGTACACCCCCGGGACAGTCGGCTGTCTATGGCTACACCTTC | CASSTPPGQSAVYGYTF
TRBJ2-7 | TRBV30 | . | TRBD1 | TGTGCCTGGAGTGGGGGACAGGACGCACACGAGCAGTACTTC | CAWSGGQDAHEQYF
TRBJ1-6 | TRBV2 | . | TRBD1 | TGTGCCAGCAGTGGGGACAGAGGAACGAATTCACCCCTCCACTTT | CASSGDRGTNSPLHF
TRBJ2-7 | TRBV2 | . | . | TGTGCCAGCAGCCCAGGTTTACGTGAGCAGTACTTC | CASSPGLREQYF
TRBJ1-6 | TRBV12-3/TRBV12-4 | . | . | TGTGCCAGCAGGGACGTCGGGGGGCTTAATTCACCCCTCCACTTT | CASRDVGGLNSPLHF
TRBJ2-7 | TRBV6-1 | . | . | TGTGCCAGCAGCCTCGGAACAGCGTCCTACGAGCAGTACTTC | CASSLGTASYEQYF
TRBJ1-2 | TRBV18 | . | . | TGTGCCAGCTCGCCCGGGACACAATATGGCTACACCTTC | CASSPGTQYGYTF
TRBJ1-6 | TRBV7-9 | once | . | TGTGCCAGCAGCTTAGCGTTGTCAGCGCCTCGCTCCTATAATTCACCCCTCCACTTT | CASSLALSAPRSYNSPLHF
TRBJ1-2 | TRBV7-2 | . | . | TGTGCCAGCAGCTTAGGAGTCTCGCCGTATAGTGGGGGCTACACCTTC | CASSLGVSPYSGGYTF
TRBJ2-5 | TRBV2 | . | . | TGTGCCACTGGGACGGGGGATACCCAGTACTTC | CATGTGDTQYF